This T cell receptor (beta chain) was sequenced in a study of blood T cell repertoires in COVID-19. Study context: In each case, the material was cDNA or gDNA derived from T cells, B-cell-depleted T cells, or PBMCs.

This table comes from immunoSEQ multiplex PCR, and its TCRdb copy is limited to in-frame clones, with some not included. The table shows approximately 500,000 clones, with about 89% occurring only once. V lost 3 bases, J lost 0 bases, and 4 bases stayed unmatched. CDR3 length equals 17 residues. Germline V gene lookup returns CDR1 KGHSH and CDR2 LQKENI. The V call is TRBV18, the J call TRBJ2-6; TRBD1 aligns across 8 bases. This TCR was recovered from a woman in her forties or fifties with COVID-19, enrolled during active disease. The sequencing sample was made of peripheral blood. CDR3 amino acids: CASSPRTGNSGANVLTF. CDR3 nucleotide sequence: TGTGCCAGCTCACCGCGGACAGGGAACTCTGGGGCCAACGTCCTGACTTTC.